A single T cell receptor (beta chain) is shown here with its context. These data originate in a study of blood T cell repertoires in COVID-19. The CDR3 is made up of 14 amino acids. CDR1 and CDR2 (germline): MNHEY, SMNVEV (reference sequence). V was shortened by 5 bases and J by 10 bases, with 20 bases between the two germline ends. Authors' analysis steps: Scientists estimated how many nucleated cells there were by amplifying reference gene primers. Repertoires were generated with immunoSEQ multiplex PCR, while TCRdb's copy carries only in-frame clones and drops some. That table furnishes V, J and clone size, whereas the DNA furnished D and trimming. The sample comprises 95,000 to 100,000 clones, around four fifths of which are singletons, and more than 9% rests with the top ten.

The source is a man between 65 and 85 years old with acute or convalescent COVID-19. Sequencing was carried out using peripheral blood. The rearrangement uses TRBV27 and TRBJ1-2, with unresolved D. In DNA, the CDR3 is TGTGCCAGCAGTGCGGAACCGATTACTTCGATCTACACCTTC. The encoded protein is CASSAEPITSIYTF.